The 12 T cell receptor beta chains below were found in one sample sequenced in a study of T cells expressing NK-cell markers. TCRdb reprocessed the 5' RACE reads, keeping one entry per CDR3 protein, no DNA. This sample's table reports approximately 150,000 distinct CDR3 sequences. The sequenced sample consisted of blood T cells: a sorted CD56 or NKG2C T cell subset, CD4+ or CD8+ T cells, or bulk PBMC T cells (not recorded which). Receptor source: a young man in good health.

This chain links TRBV7-9 with TRBJ2-5. Germline CDR1 SEHNR, CDR2 FQNEAQ (reference sequence). The length of the CDR3 is 12 residues. The CDR3 reads CASSLGLETQYF.

The gene calls are TRBV12-3 or TRBV12-4 and TRBJ1-2; no DNA is available, so the TRBD1 call from TCRdb remains unchecked. The length of the CDR3 is 14 residues. The CDR3 reads CASSLDRSNYGYTF.

V and J are TRBV27 and TRBJ1-1; TCRdb proposes TRBD1, but this gene call is untestable without DNA. Germline V gene lookup returns CDR1 MNHEY and CDR2 SMNVEV (reference sequence). The CDR3 runs 15 residues. CDR3 in amino acids: CASSSWTVGDTEAFF.

This chain joins TRBV6-1 and TRBJ2-3; TCRdb outputs TRBD2, but without DNA this stays unchecked. The CDR3 is 14 residues long. Germline CDR1 and CDR2: MNHNS and SASEGT. CDR3 sequence: CASRGLSITHTQYF.

The rearrangement links TRBV12-3 or TRBV12-4 to TRBJ2-1. There are 15 residues in the CDR3. The CDR3 sequence: CASMGRGRSYNEQFF.

The gene calls are TRBV28 and TRBJ2-1; with no DNA, the TCRdb D assignment of TRBD1 cannot be verified. CDR1 and CDR2 from the germline V gene are MDHEN and SYDVKM. The CDR3 has 13 residues. CDR3 protein: CASSYGQYNEQFF.

This rearrangement joins TRBV15 to TRBJ2-7; with no DNA, the TCRdb D assignment of TRBD1 cannot be verified. The CDR3 consists of 14 residues. CDR1 and CDR2 (germline): LNHNV, YYDKDF (reference sequence). The CDR3 is CATSGWDTSYEQYF.

This chain connects TRBV2 to TRBJ1-3; no DNA is available, so the TRBD1 call from TCRdb remains unchecked. This CDR3 has 14 amino acids. Germline V gene data show CDR1 as SNHLY and CDR2 as FYNNEI. The CDR3 loop is CASIFRGLAAKLYF.

The genes are TRBV30 and TRBJ2-5; without DNA, the TCRdb call of TRBD1 cannot be checked. The CDR3 extends over 14 amino acids. Looked up from germline, CDR1 is GTSNPN and CDR2 is SVGIG (reference sequence). CDR3: CAWSPGQGQETQYF.

This sequence joins TRBV12-3 or TRBV12-4 and TRBJ1-1. The CDR3 consists of 12 residues. CDR3 loop: CASGHSGTEAFF.

The J gene is TRBJ2-3, the V gene TRBV12-3 or TRBV12-4; TCRdb calls TRBD1, which cannot be checked without DNA. This CDR3 region has 15 residues. The CDR3 loop is CASSITGGVGDTQYF.

The chain is built from TRBV6-2 or TRBV6-3 and TRBJ2-5; no DNA is available, so the TRBD1 call from TCRdb remains unchecked. The CDR3 loop spans 13 amino acids. Germline V gene lookup returns CDR1 MNHEY and CDR2 SVGEGT. The CDR3 spells CAGSSGNQETQYF.